The 10 T cell receptor beta chains given below trace back to one sample, sequenced in a study of T cell responses to AZD1222 COVID-19 vaccine. The data were produced by immunoSEQ multiplex PCR, yet TCRdb's version contains in-frame clones alone and is incomplete. The data hold about 97,000 clones, with approximately 91% observed a single time. This material consisted of peripheral blood, taken on day 0 of AZD1222 vaccination. All receptors come from an adult in good health.

In DNA form, the CDR3 reads TGCGCCAGCAGCTTGGGTGGAACAACAGTTAGCTATGGCTACACCTTC. Its translation is CASSLGGTTVSYGYTF. The chain has TRBV5-1 and TRBJ1-2; D remains unclear. Per germline, CDR1 SGHRS and CDR2 YFSETQ. This CDR3 is 16 amino acids long. Trimming left V 0 bases short and J 4 bases short, with 16 bases between. Based on the CDR3 plus reference TRBV5-1 and TRBJ1-2, the full variable domain is KAGVTQTPRYLIKTRGQQVTLSCSPISGHRSVSWYQQTPGQGLQFLFEYFSETQRNKGNFPGRFSGRQFSNSRSEMNVSTLELGDSALYLCASSLGGTTVSYGYTFGSGTRLTVV.

The chain couples TRBV12-3 or TRBV12-4 to TRBJ1-1; D unclear. This CDR3 spans 13 amino acids. The germline V and J ends were trimmed by 5 bases and 5 bases, with 12 bases remaining between them. The CDR3 coding sequence is TGTGCCAGCAGTCCCAGACGGGCTACTGAAGCTTTCTTT. It translates to CASSPRRATEAFF.

This rearrangement joins TRBV29-1 to TRBJ1-5, with TRBD1 matching over 9 bases. Germline-derived CDR1 and CDR2 are SQVTM and ANQGSEA. The CDR3 sequence is 15 residues long. The ends lost 4 bases at V and 2 bases at J; junction bases unmatched: 6. The CDR3 here is CSVGQGGRGNQPQHF. In DNA form, the CDR3 reads TGCAGCGTTGGACAGGGGGGAAGGGGCAATCAGCCCCAGCATTTT.

The V gene is TRBV5-1, the J gene TRBJ2-7; D not resolved. Germline V gene lookup returns CDR1 SGHRS and CDR2 YFSETQ. V was pared by 2 bases and J by 0 bases, with 9 bases between. The CDR3 spans 14 residues. For the CDR3, the DNA is TGCGCCAGCAGCTTTGGGCCGCCCTCCTACGAGCAGTACTTC. Translated: CASSFGPPSYEQYF.

The rearrangement joins TRBV3-1 (or the pseudogene TRBV3-2) to TRBJ1-2; TRBD1 matches at 9 bases. The germline V gene encodes CDR1 LGHDT and CDR2 YNNKEL (reference sequence). With V trimmed by 3 bases and J by 3 bases, 5 bases remained unmatched. The CDR3 contains 15 residues. Written as DNA, the CDR3 is TGTGCCAGCAGCCAGACGGGACAGGGATACTATGGCTACACCTTC. As protein: CASSQTGQGYYGYTF.

The V gene is TRBV5-1, the J gene TRBJ2-7; D remains ambiguous. The CDR3 contains 13 residues. Trimming took off 1 base at V and 3 bases at J, with 8 bases between the two ends. Germline V lookup: CDR1 SGHRS, CDR2 YFSETQ. CDR3 loop: CASSLNYYYEQYF. DNA for the CDR3: TGCGCCAGCAGCTTGAATTACTACTACGAGCAGTACTTC.

This chain links TRBV29-1 with TRBJ1-4, with D perhaps TRBD1 (6 bases). This CDR3 comprises 13 residues. V lost 3 bases and J 5 bases, leaving 10 bases between the germline ends. Germline CDR1 is SQVTM and CDR2 is ANQGSEA. The CDR3 region has the DNA TGCAGCGTTGAGGGGGGCCACAATGAAAAACTGTTTTTT. Protein sequence: CSVEGGHNEKLFF. Full variable domain (missing parts from reference TRBV29-1 and TRBJ1-4): SAVISQKPSRDICQRGTSLTIQCQVDSQVTMMFWYRQQPGQSLTLIATANQGSEATYESGFVIDKFPISRPNLTFSTLTVSNMSPEDSSIYLCSVEGGHNEKLFFGSGTQLSVL.

This clone was recorded only once. This chain connects TRBV4-3 to TRBJ2-3; 9 nucleotides agree with TRBD2. CDR3 size: 18 residues. The germline gives CDR1 LGHNA, CDR2 YSLEER. After removal of 4 bases from V and 0 bases from J, the junction contained 11 bases not matched to a gene. Here the CDR3 reads CASSPMASGDTSTDTQYF. CDR3 nucleotide sequence: TGCGCCAGCAGCCCTATGGCTAGCGGGGACACTAGCACAGATACGCAGTATTTT.

This clone was recorded only once. The chain is built from TRBV7-9 and TRBJ1-5; 8 nucleotides line up with TRBD1. Germline assignment: CDR1 SEHNR and CDR2 FQNEAQ (reference sequence). This CDR3 contains 15 residues. Trimming cost V 5 bases and J 4 bases; bases outside gene matches: 7. The CDR3 nucleotides read TGTGCCAGCAGCACAACAGGGGGTGGGAATCAGCCCCAGCATTTT. Protein product: CASSTTGGGNQPQHF.

The rearrangement joins TRBV7-9 to TRBJ2-7; D not certain. Germline CDR1 SEHNR, CDR2 FQNEAQ (reference sequence). The V end was cut by 1 base, the J end by 9 bases, with 10 bases between. This CDR3 spans 12 amino acids. The CDR3 region has the DNA TGTGCCAGCAGCTTAGTTACCCCAGGGCAGTACTTC. Its protein product is CASSLVTPGQYF.